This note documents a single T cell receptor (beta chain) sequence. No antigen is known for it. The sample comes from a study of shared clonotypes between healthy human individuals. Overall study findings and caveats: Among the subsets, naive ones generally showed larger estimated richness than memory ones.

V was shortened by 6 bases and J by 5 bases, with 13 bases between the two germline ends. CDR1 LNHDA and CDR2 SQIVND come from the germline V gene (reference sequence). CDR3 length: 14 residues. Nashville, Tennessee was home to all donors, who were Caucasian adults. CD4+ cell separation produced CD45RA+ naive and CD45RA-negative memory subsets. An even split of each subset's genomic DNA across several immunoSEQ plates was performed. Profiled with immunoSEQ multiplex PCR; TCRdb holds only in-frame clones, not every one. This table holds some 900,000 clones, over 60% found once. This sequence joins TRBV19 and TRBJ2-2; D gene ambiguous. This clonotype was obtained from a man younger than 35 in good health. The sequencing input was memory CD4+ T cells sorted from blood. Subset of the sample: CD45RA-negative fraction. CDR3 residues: CASRENTNTGELFF. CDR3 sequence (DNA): TGTGCCAGTAGGGAGAATACCAATACCGGGGAGCTGTTTTTT.